Listed below are T cell receptor beta chains from one sample, sequenced in a study of blood T cell repertoires in COVID-19. This table comes from immunoSEQ multiplex PCR, and its TCRdb copy is limited to in-frame clones, with some not included. Here the sample spans roughly 19,000 clones, about 90% being singletons. Specimen: peripheral blood. The receptors stem from a human donor in a cohort sampled during active COVID-19. Each CDR3 is given with its conserved first and last residue. D genes are given only for firm matches. Not all rows give a size; the values are once, few, many and, for expanded clones, a class.

clone size	J gene	V gene	D gene	CDR3 DNA	CDR3 protein
once	TRBJ2-5	TRBV18	TRBD1	TGTGCCAGCTCACCACCGACAGGGCCGGACCTTGTGTACTTC	CASSPPTGPDLVYF
-	TRBJ1-2	TRBV11-2	-	TGTGCCAGCACCGTAAACCGGGGGGCGCCTTATGGCTACACCTTC	CASTVNRGAPYGYTF
-	TRBJ1-4	TRBV30	-	TGTGCCTGGAGTTGGAGGGGTGGTGAAAAACTGTTTTTT	CAWSWRGGEKLFF
-	TRBJ1-2	TRBV6-5	TRBD1	TGTGCCAGCAGTTACAAGGACAGGGACTATGGCTACACCTTC	CASSYKDRDYGYTF
-	TRBJ1-1	TRBV4-1	TRBD1	TGCGCCAGCAGCCCCCCCTTTAGACAGGGGCATATGAACACTGAAGCTTTCTTT	CASSPPFRQGHMNTEAFF
-	TRBJ1-1	TRBV14	TRBD1	TGTGCCAGCAGCCAAGGCGCAGGGGGTTGGCCTGAAGCTTTCTTT	CASSQGAGGWPEAFF
-	TRBJ2-1	TRBV3-1/TRBV3-2	-	TGTGCCAGCAGCCAGAGCACAGGCCCTTACAATGAGCAGTTCTTC	CASSQSTGPYNEQFF
-	TRBJ2-7	TRBV7-9	-	TGTGCCAGCAGCTTAGCCAGGCACGAGCAGTACTTC	CASSLARHEQYF
-	TRBJ1-2	TRBV14	-	TGTGCCAGCAGCCAAGTTAAATGGGCCAGCCTCTATGGCTACACCTTC	CASSQVKWASLYGYTF
-	TRBJ2-7	TRBV6-5	TRBD1	TGTGCCAGCAGAAGCCCGGGACAGGGGTACGAGCAGTACTTC	CASRSPGQGYEQYF
-	TRBJ2-3	TRBV5-1	-	TGCGCCAGCAATGGGGGGAGCACAGATACGCAGTATTTT	CASNGGSTDTQYF
-	TRBJ1-1	TRBV19	-	TGTGCCAGTAGTATTCAGTCCAGGGCGGCCCGGGCTTTCTTT	CASSIQSRAARAFF
-	TRBJ2-7	TRBV6-2/TRBV6-3	TRBD1	TGTGCCAGCAGTTACATGGGACAGGGGAGCAGCTCCTACGAGCAGTACTTC	CASSYMGQGSSSYEQYF
medium-sized	TRBJ2-7	TRBV5-4	TRBD2	TGTGCCAGCAGCCCAGGAGCGGGGGCCTTCTACGAGCAGTACTTC	CASSPGAGAFYEQYF
-	TRBJ1-4	TRBV3-1/TRBV3-2	-	TGTGCCAGCAGTCAAGGGAGGAGGGAAAAACTGTTTTTT	CASSQGRREKLFF
-	TRBJ1-3	TRBV21-1	-	TGTGCCAGCAGCAAAGGGGATCAAGGGGGCTTTGCTGGAAACACCATATATTTT	CASSKGDQGGFAGNTIYF
-	TRBJ1-2	TRBV6-5	-	TGTGCCAGCAGTTCAGGGGCCCCGGGCTACACCTTC	CASSSGAPGYTF
-	TRBJ2-1	TRBV27	TRBD2	TGTGCCAGCAGTTTATGGGTAGCGGGGGGCTCCGGCAATGAGCAGTTCTTC	CASSLWVAGGSGNEQFF
-	TRBJ2-7	TRBV3-1/TRBV3-2	TRBD1	TGTGCCAGCAGCCAAGGTACAGGGGCCTACGAGCAGTACTTC	CASSQGTGAYEQYF
-	TRBJ1-5	TRBV19	-	TGTGCCAGTAGTATGAGGATTCCCCAGCCCCAGCATTTT	CASSMRIPQPQHF
-	TRBJ2-7	TRBV27	TRBD1	TGTGCCAGCCGGACAGGGGGGTTCTACGAGCAGTACTTC	CASRTGGFYEQYF
-	TRBJ2-3	TRBV3-1/TRBV3-2	TRBD2	TGTGCCAGCAGCCAAGATTTGCGGGGGGTGACAGATACGCAGTATTTT	CASSQDLRGVTDTQYF
few	TRBJ1-5	TRBV4-1	-	TGCGCCAGCAGCCAAGATGGTGGAGGGAATCAGCCCCAGCATTTT	CASSQDGGGNQPQHF
-	TRBJ1-2	TRBV15	-	TGTGCCACCAGCAGAGATCCGGGATTATACACCTTC	CATSRDPGLYTF
few	TRBJ2-1	TRBV11-2	-	TGTGCCAGCAGCAAAACCTCCCCCCGAAGAACGGCCTACAATGAGCAGTTCTTC	CASSKTSPRRTAYNEQFF
-	TRBJ2-1	TRBV2	TRBD1	TGTGCCAGCAGTGACCGGGACAGGGTCAACAATGAGCAGTTCTTC	CASSDRDRVNNEQFF
-	TRBJ1-4	TRBV7-9	-	TGTGCCAGCAGGGCAACCCATGAAAAACTGTTTTTT	CASRATHEKLFF
-	TRBJ2-2	TRBV5-1	TRBD2	TGCGCCCGCAGCTTGGCCGAGCGGGGGGCAATCACCGGGGAGCTGTTTTTT	CARSLAERGAITGELFF
-	TRBJ2-1	TRBV5-5	TRBD2	TGTGCCAGCAGCAAACTAGCGGGGGGTAGGGCTGAGCAGTTCTTC	CASSKLAGGRAEQFF
-	TRBJ1-1	TRBV9	-	TGTGCCAGCAGCGTAGCTACAGTTCCTCGGGCTTTCTTT	CASSVATVPRAFF
once	TRBJ1-5	TRBV2	TRBD1	TGTGCCAGCACCTGGGACAGGGGCGGGAGGCAGCCCCAGCATTTT	CASTWDRGGRQPQHF
-	TRBJ1-5	TRBV19	TRBD1	TGTGCCAGCCCATTCATAGGGCAGGGGGACGGGTATAGCAATCAGCCCCAGCATTTT	CASPFIGQGDGYSNQPQHF
once	TRBJ2-1	TRBV7-9	TRBD2	TGTGCCTCCGGGGGGGGCAGCTCCTACAATGAGCAGTTCTTC	CASGGGSSYNEQFF
-	TRBJ2-3	TRBV6-5	-	TGTGCCAGCAGGGGGACTTACACAGATACGCAGTATTTT	CASRGTYTDTQYF
-	TRBJ2-1	TRBV7-9	TRBD1	TGTGCCAGCAGCTGGGACAGGGTGGGGCTTGAGCAGTTCTTC	CASSWDRVGLEQFF
-	TRBJ1-4	TRBV29-1	-	TGCAGCGTTGGCCAGGGGCGTGAAAAACTGTTTTTT	CSVGQGREKLFF
few	TRBJ1-2	TRBV10-3	-	TGTGCCATCAGCTCACCTCTGACGGCGGATTATGGCTACACCTTC	CAISSPLTADYGYTF
-	TRBJ1-2	TRBV6-4	-	TGTGCCAGCAGTGAGGGGGGGGGCAACTATGGCTACACCTTC	CASSEGGGNYGYTF
-	TRBJ1-1	TRBV7-9	-	TGTGCCAGCAGCTTATTCGAGGCTGAAGCTTTCTTT	CASSLFEAEAFF
-	TRBJ1-1	TRBV27	TRBD1	TGTGCCAGCAATCACAGGGGCCCGAACACTGAAGCTTTCTTT	CASNHRGPNTEAFF
-	TRBJ2-5	TRBV3-1/TRBV3-2	TRBD2	TGTGCCAGCAGCCAACGACTAGCAAAGGGGGAGACCCAGTACTTC	CASSQRLAKGETQYF
-	TRBJ1-5	TRBV27	TRBD1	TGTGCCAGCAGTCCCCGGACAGGGAAACTTAGCAATCAGCCCCAGCATTTT	CASSPRTGKLSNQPQHF
-	TRBJ1-6	TRBV7-6	-	TGTGCCAGCAGCTTGCGGATAGACAGCTCACCCCTCCACTTT	CASSLRIDSSPLHF
few	TRBJ2-3	TRBV5-6	TRBD2	TGTGCCAGCAGCTTGGTATTAGCGGGGACAGATACGCAGTATTTT	CASSLVLAGTDTQYF
few	TRBJ1-3	TRBV29-1	-	TGCAGCGCCGCCGCGGGGGGGTTAATTGGCTCTGGAAACACCATATATTTT	CSAAAGGLIGSGNTIYF
-	TRBJ1-6	TRBV5-1	TRBD1	TGCGCCAGCAGCCTTAAAGGACAGGGTGGATCACCCCTCCACTTT	CASSLKGQGGSPLHF
-	TRBJ2-6	TRBV5-8	TRBD1	TGTGCCAGCGGGACAGCCTCTGGGGCCAACGTCCTGACTTTC	CASGTASGANVLTF
-	TRBJ2-7	TRBV25-1	TRBD2	TGTGCCAGCAGTGAGGGGGGGTTTGGATACGAGCAGTACTTC	CASSEGGFGYEQYF
-	TRBJ1-1	TRBV13	TRBD1	TGTGCCAGCAGCTTAGAACGTCAGGGGGCGAACACTGAAGCTTTCTTT	CASSLERQGANTEAFF
-	TRBJ1-2	TRBV7-9	-	TGTGCCAGCAGCCAAACGGCAGGAGGCGACTATGGCTACACCTTC	CASSQTAGGDYGYTF
-	TRBJ1-2	TRBV27	-	TGTGCCAGCAGTCTATCAGCGGACGCTGATGGCTACACCTTC	CASSLSADADGYTF
few	TRBJ2-5	TRBV3-1/TRBV3-2	TRBD2	TGTGCCAGCAGCCAAGTCCGACTAGCGGGGGAAGAGACCCAGTACTTC	CASSQVRLAGEETQYF
-	TRBJ2-4	TRBV6-2/TRBV6-3	-	TGTGCCAGCAGTTTTGGGTCTAGCGATGGCATTCAGTACTTC	CASSFGSSDGIQYF
-	TRBJ2-2	TRBV5-1	TRBD1	TGCGCCAGTTTGGGACAGGCGAACACCGGGGAGCTGTTTTTT	CASLGQANTGELFF
-	TRBJ1-1	TRBV6-5	-	TGTGCCAGCAGCGCGGAAACCCACATGAACACTGAAGCTTTCTTT	CASSAETHMNTEAFF
-	TRBJ2-1	TRBV19	TRBD2	TGTGCCAGTAGTTCGGGAGGGAGGCGAAATGAGCAGTTCTTC	CASSSGGRRNEQFF
once	TRBJ2-3	TRBV6-4	TRBD2	TGTGCCAGCAGCGATGGGGGGGGCACAGATACGCAGTATTTT	CASSDGGGTDTQYF
few	TRBJ1-6	TRBV11-2	-	TGTGCCAGCAGCTTTTCGGGTGATAATTCACCCCTCCACTTT	CASSFSGDNSPLHF
-	TRBJ2-1	TRBV27	-	TGTGCCAGCAGTTCCGGGGATGAGCAGTTCTTC	CASSSGDEQFF